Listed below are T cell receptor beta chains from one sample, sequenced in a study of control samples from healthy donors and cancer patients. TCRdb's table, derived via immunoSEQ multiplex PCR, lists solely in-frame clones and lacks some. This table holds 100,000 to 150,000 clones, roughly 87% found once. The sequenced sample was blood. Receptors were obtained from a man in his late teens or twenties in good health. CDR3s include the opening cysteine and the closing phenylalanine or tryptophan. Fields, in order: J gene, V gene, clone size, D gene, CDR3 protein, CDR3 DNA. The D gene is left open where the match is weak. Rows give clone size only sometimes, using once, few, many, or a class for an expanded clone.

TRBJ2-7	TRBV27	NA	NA	CASSLSIRTGGAYEQYF	TGTGCCAGCAGTTTATCGATTCGGACAGGAGGGGCCTACGAACAGTACTTC
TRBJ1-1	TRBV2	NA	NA	CASAARLNTEAFF	TGTGCCAGCGCCGCGCGACTGAACACTGAAGCTTTCTTT
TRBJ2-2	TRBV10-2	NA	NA	CASSTTWSYTGELFF	TGCGCCAGCAGTACTACATGGTCATACACCGGGGAGCTGTTTTTT
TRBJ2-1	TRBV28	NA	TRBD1	CASTGTGGLNEQFF	TGTGCCAGCACGGGGACAGGGGGCTTGAATGAGCAGTTCTTC
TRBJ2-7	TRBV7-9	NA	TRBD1	CASSLNRDRSIYEQYF	TGTGCCAGCAGCCTTAATAGGGACAGGAGCATCTACGAGCAGTACTTC
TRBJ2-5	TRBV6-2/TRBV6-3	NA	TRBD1	CASSYSTGAPRTAKETQYF	TGTGCCAGCAGTTACTCGACAGGGGCACCACGGACAGCAAAAGAGACCCAGTACTTC
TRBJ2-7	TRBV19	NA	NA	CASSMTGIIPYEQYF	TGTGCCAGTAGTATGACGGGGATAATCCCCTACGAGCAGTACTTC
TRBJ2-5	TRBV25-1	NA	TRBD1	CASSGTGGLRTQYF	TGTGCCAGCAGTGGGACAGGGGGCCTTCGGACCCAGTACTTC
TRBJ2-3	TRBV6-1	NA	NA	CASSVAGGQKGTDTQYF	TGTGCCAGCAGTGTTGCGGGGGGACAGAAAGGAACAGATACGCAGTATTTT
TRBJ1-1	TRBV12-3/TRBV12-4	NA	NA	CASSGTALSFF	TGTGCCAGCAGTGGTACAGCCCTATCTTTCTTT
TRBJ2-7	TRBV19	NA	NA	CASINGEQEGLWSEQYF	TGTGCCAGTATAAATGGAGAACAGGAGGGTCTCTGGAGCGAGCAGTACTTC
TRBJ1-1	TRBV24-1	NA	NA	CATSGGLGNTEAFF	TGTGCCACCAGTGGTGGACTGGGGAACACTGAAGCTTTCTTT
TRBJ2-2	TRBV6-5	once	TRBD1	CASSRQGANTGELFF	TGTGCCAGCAGTCGACAGGGGGCGAACACCGGGGAGCTGTTTTTT
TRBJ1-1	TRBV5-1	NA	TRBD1	CASWETGGNTEAFF	TGCGCCAGCTGGGAGACAGGGGGGAACACTGAAGCTTTCTTT
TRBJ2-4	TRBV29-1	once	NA	CSVVGTSLILAKNIQYF	TGCAGCGTTGTTGGGACATCCCTAATACTAGCCAAAAACATTCAGTACTTC
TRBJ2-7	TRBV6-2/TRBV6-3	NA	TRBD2	CASSLQTLAGGAKQYF	TGTGCCAGCAGTCTACAAACTCTAGCGGGAGGTGCAAAGCAGTACTTC
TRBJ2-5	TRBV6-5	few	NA	CASSYSSGRGQETQYF	TGTGCCAGCAGTTACTCTTCGGGGCGAGGACAAGAGACCCAGTACTTC
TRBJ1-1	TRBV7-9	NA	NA	CASSTYRAGTEAFF	TGTGCCAGCAGCACCTACAGGGCGGGCACTGAAGCTTTCTTT
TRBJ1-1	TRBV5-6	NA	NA	CASSLEGEAFF	TGTGCCAGCAGCTTGGAGGGTGAAGCTTTCTTT
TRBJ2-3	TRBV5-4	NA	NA	CASSRGAGLSTDTQYF	TGTGCCAGCAGCCGGGGGGCGGGTCTCAGCACAGATACGCAGTATTTT
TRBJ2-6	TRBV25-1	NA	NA	CASSEYFSSGANVLTF	TGTGCCAGCAGTGAATATTTTAGCTCTGGGGCCAACGTCCTGACTTTC
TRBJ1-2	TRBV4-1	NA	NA	CASSHDPGGRNYGYTF	TGCGCCAGCAGCCATGATCCCGGAGGACGGAACTATGGCTACACCTTC
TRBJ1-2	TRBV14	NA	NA	CASSQWMDYGYTF	TGTGCCAGCAGCCAGTGGATGGACTATGGCTACACCTTC
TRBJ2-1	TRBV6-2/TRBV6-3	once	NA	CASSQVYNEQFF	TGTGCCAGCAGCCAGGTTTACAATGAGCAGTTCTTC
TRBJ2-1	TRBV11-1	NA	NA	CASTTRSGGSYNEQFF	TGTGCCAGCACAACTCGGTCAGGGGGGTCCTACAATGAGCAGTTCTTC
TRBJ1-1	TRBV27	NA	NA	CASSKNGGTEAFF	TGTGCCAGCAGTAAAAATGGGGGCACTGAAGCTTTCTTT
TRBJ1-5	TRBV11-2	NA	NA	CASSLGGVGQPQHF	TGTGCCAGCAGCTTAGGGGGGGTGGGTCAGCCCCAGCATTTT
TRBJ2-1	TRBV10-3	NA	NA	CAISVVLYNEQFF	TGTGCCATCAGTGTGGTATTATACAATGAGCAGTTCTTC